This T cell receptor (beta chain) was found in a study of shared clonotypes between healthy human individuals. Study overall: Participating donors consisted of two women and a few men aged 18 to 49.

This clone came up a few times. Trimming took 0 bases from V and 3 from J, leaving 6 bases between them. The CDR3 extends over 14 amino acids. Germline CDR1 SGHRS, CDR2 YFSETQ. Assay used: immunoSEQ multiplex PCR; TCRdb lists only in-frame clones, some missing. The sample has roughly 1 million clones; 70% to 80% are singletons. The V gene is TRBV5-1, the J gene TRBJ2-2, with D unresolved. The sequencing sample was made of memory CD4+ T cells sorted from blood. Subset specified: CD45RA-negative fraction. The clonotype comes from a man in his late teens or twenties in good health. DNA for the CDR3: TGCGCCAGCAGCTTGGACTGGTACACCGGGGAGCTGTTTTTT. Its protein is CASSLDWYTGELFF.